Listed below are T cell receptor beta chains from one sample, sequenced in a study of Ad26.COV2.S vaccination and SARS-CoV-2 variants. The table came from immunoSEQ multiplex PCR; TCRdb's copy has only in-frame clones and leaves some out. In the table there are about 400,000 clones, 80% to 90% of which are singletons. The sample in question was peripheral blood, obtained in a trial of Ad26.COV2.S vaccine versus placebo. The receptors here all came from a person aged 18-65 years who received the Ad26.COV2.S COVID-19 vaccine or a placebo. Each CDR3 is given with its conserved first and last residue. A D gene is named only where the DNA matches it firmly. Not every row has a clone size; where given, it reads once, few, many or a size class.

v_gene,d_gene,j_gene,abundance,CDR3nt,CDR3aa
TRBV3-1/TRBV3-2,TRBD1,TRBJ1-6,NA,TGTGCCAGCAGCCAGGAGGGGGCGCGGAATTCACCCCTCCACTTT,CASSQEGARNSPLHF
TRBV7-2,NA,TRBJ1-1,NA,TGTGCCAGCAGCTTAGGACGGAACACTGAAGCTTTCTTT,CASSLGRNTEAFF
TRBV9,NA,TRBJ1-2,few,TGTGCCAGCAGCGTAGAGGACAGCCGGGGCTATGGCTACACCTTC,CASSVEDSRGYGYTF
TRBV7-9,NA,TRBJ1-1,NA,TGTGCCAGCAGCCGCACGGGGAGGAACACTGAAGCTTTCTTT,CASSRTGRNTEAFF
TRBV12-5,TRBD1,TRBJ2-3,NA,TGTGCTAGTGGTTACACTCTCGACGGGACAGGGCACACAGATACGCAGTATTTT,CASGYTLDGTGHTDTQYF
TRBV5-3,NA,TRBJ1-4,NA,TGTGCCAGAAGCTTGAAAGGGAGTTGTGGTACTAATGAAAAACTGTTTTTT,CARSLKGSCGTNEKLFF
TRBV27,TRBD2,TRBJ2-1,NA,TGTGCCAGCAGGTCCAGCGGGGGTTACAATGAGCAGTTCTTC,CASRSSGGYNEQFF
TRBV11-3,TRBD2,TRBJ2-7,NA,TGTGCCAGCAGCAGACTTCTCGCGACTAGCGGCGAGCAGTACTTC,CASSRLLATSGEQYF
TRBV6-5,TRBD1,TRBJ1-4,once,TGTGCCAGCAGCCCCGGGACAGCAAATGAAAAACTGTTTTTT,CASSPGTANEKLFF
TRBV2,NA,TRBJ1-3,few,TGTGCCAGCAGTGTCTACTCTGGAAACACCATATATTTT,CASSVYSGNTIYF
TRBV9,NA,TRBJ1-3,NA,TGTGCCAGCAGCGCCGGGGCACAGGGCGGGGGCACCATATATTTT,CASSAGAQGGGTIYF
TRBV4-1,NA,TRBJ1-5,NA,TGCGCCAGCAGCCAAGATCCGGAGGCCGCGCCCCGCCAACAGCCCCAGCATTTT,CASSQDPEAAPRQQPQHF
TRBV30,NA,TRBJ2-5,NA,TGTGCCTGGAGTGTTTGGCTTGGCTTCCAAGAGACCCAGTACTTC,CAWSVWLGFQETQYF
TRBV29-1,NA,TRBJ1-2,NA,TGCAGCGTTGAGACGGTGTGGGGGACGTATGGCTACACCTTC,CSVETVWGTYGYTF
TRBV4-1,TRBD1,TRBJ1-5,NA,TGCGCCAGCAGCTCGCGACTGAGACAGGGTAGTCAGCCCCAGCATTTT,CASSSRLRQGSQPQHF
TRBV4-1,NA,TRBJ1-1,once,TGCGCCAGCAGCCACCTACAGATGAACACTGAAGCTTTCTTT,CASSHLQMNTEAFF
TRBV29-1,NA,TRBJ2-1,NA,TGCAGCGTTGAAGATCGGACGCGCTCCTACAATGAGCAGTTCTTC,CSVEDRTRSYNEQFF
TRBV18,NA,TRBJ1-5,NA,TGTGCCAGCTCACCATACAGGGGCAATCAGCCCCAGCATTTT,CASSPYRGNQPQHF
TRBV5-4,NA,TRBJ2-7,NA,TGTGCCAGCAGATCCAGGCCACAAACCTACGAGCAGTACTTC,CASRSRPQTYEQYF
TRBV6-6,NA,TRBJ1-4,NA,TGTGCCAGCAGCCCTCGGGCTAATGAAAAACTGTTTTTT,CASSPRANEKLFF
TRBV6-2/TRBV6-3,NA,TRBJ1-1,NA,TGTGCCAGCAGTTACATTCAGCAGGGTGCGGCTTTCTTT,CASSYIQQGAAFF
TRBV12-3/TRBV12-4,NA,TRBJ1-1,NA,TGTGCCAGCACCTTCGGGGGAAACACTGAAGCTTTCTTT,CASTFGGNTEAFF
TRBV7-9,NA,TRBJ1-2,NA,TGTGCCAGCAGCCCCTCCCCGCCTGGGGCTAACTATGGCTACACCTTC,CASSPSPPGANYGYTF
TRBV6-5,NA,TRBJ2-3,NA,TGTGCCAGCAGTTCCTTCCCGGGAGTTGCGGGTACGCAGTATTTT,CASSSFPGVAGTQYF
TRBV7-2,NA,TRBJ2-1,NA,TGTGCCAGCAGCCTCCAGTCGCACCGACAGTTCTTC,CASSLQSHRQFF
TRBV9,NA,TRBJ2-3,many,TGTGCCAGCAGCGTAGGAACTAGTCTGCCAGATACGCAGTATTTT,CASSVGTSLPDTQYF
TRBV7-9,NA,TRBJ1-6,few,TGTGCCAGCAGCTTAGCCCCTTATTCACCCCTCCACTTT,CASSLAPYSPLHF
TRBV10-3,NA,TRBJ2-7,NA,TGTGCCACCGGAGTGGGTTTCTCCTACGAGCAGTACTTC,CATGVGFSYEQYF
TRBV4-1,NA,TRBJ2-1,few,TGCGCCAGCAGCCAAGGCGTAGCCAGTAATGAGCAGTTCTTC,CASSQGVASNEQFF
TRBV19,NA,TRBJ1-6,NA,TGTGCCAGTAGTTTCACCGTTGGTAATTCACCCCTCCACTTT,CASSFTVGNSPLHF
TRBV7-9,TRBD2,TRBJ2-7,few,TGTGCCAGCAGCCCCGCCGGACTAGCAGACGAGCAGTACTTC,CASSPAGLADEQYF
TRBV14,TRBD2,TRBJ2-3,NA,TGTGCCAGCAGCCAAGGAGGTAGCGGGAGTTTCGATACGCAGTATTTT,CASSQGGSGSFDTQYF
TRBV27,NA,TRBJ2-4,NA,TGTGCCAGCAGCCGTCGGCCAGCCAAAAACATTCAGTACTTC,CASSRRPAKNIQYF
TRBV13,NA,TRBJ2-7,NA,TGTGCCAGCAGCTTAGAATCTCCGGGACTTTACGAGCAGTACTTC,CASSLESPGLYEQYF
TRBV7-2,TRBD2,TRBJ2-2,NA,TGTGCCAGCAGCTTCCGCGGGGGGACCGGGGAGCTGTTTTTT,CASSFRGGTGELFF
TRBV3-1/TRBV3-2,NA,TRBJ2-7,NA,TGTGCCAGCAGTTCTGGGTTTTCCTACGAGCAGTACTTC,CASSSGFSYEQYF
TRBV27,TRBD2,TRBJ2-5,NA,TGTGCCAGCAGTCCCCTAGGACTAGCGGAGCAAGAGACCCAGTACTTC,CASSPLGLAEQETQYF
TRBV7-2,TRBD2,TRBJ2-3,few,TGTGCCAGCAGCGGTCGAGGAAGCGGGGGCACAGATACGCAGTATTTT,CASSGRGSGGTDTQYF
TRBV7-3,NA,TRBJ2-6,NA,TGTGCCAGCAGCGTACAGGGTTCTGGGGCCAACGTCCTGACTTTC,CASSVQGSGANVLTF
TRBV19,NA,TRBJ1-1,NA,TGTGCCAGTCTCAGCGGCCGGTTCACTGAAGCTTTCTTT,CASLSGRFTEAFF
TRBV29-1,TRBD1,TRBJ2-7,NA,TGCAGCGTTCCGGGACAGGGGAGCCACGAGCAGTACTTC,CSVPGQGSHEQYF
TRBV5-1,NA,TRBJ2-7,NA,TGCGCCAGCAGCTTTAGCACGATGACTAACTCCTACGAGCAGTACTTC,CASSFSTMTNSYEQYF
TRBV5-1,NA,TRBJ2-3,NA,TGCGCCAGCAGCTTGGGGGACTCTAGCACAGATACGCAGTATTTT,CASSLGDSSTDTQYF
TRBV27,TRBD2,TRBJ2-3,NA,TGTGCCAGCAGTTTATTGATAGCGGGAGGGACAGATACGCAGTATTTT,CASSLLIAGGTDTQYF
TRBV5-6,TRBD1,TRBJ1-2,NA,TGTGCCAGCAGCTTCGGGACAGTCAGAGATGGCTACACCTTC,CASSFGTVRDGYTF
TRBV5-1,NA,TRBJ2-3,NA,TGCGCCAGCAGCTTGGTTGTGGATAGCACAGATACGCAGTATTTT,CASSLVVDSTDTQYF
TRBV6-5,NA,TRBJ1-6,NA,TGTGCCTCCAAAAGAACGCGAACGGATAATTCACCCCTCCACTTT,CASKRTRTDNSPLHF
TRBV6-5,TRBD1,TRBJ2-7,NA,TGTGCCAGCAGGAACTTCGGGACAGCTAACGAGCAGTACTTC,CASRNFGTANEQYF
TRBV6-5,NA,TRBJ2-7,NA,TGTGCCACCCGACTAGTGGGTTCGAGCGAGCAGTACTTC,CATRLVGSSEQYF
TRBV6-5,TRBD2,TRBJ2-7,NA,TGTGCCAGCATGGTGGGACTACTCTACGAGCAGTACTTC,CASMVGLLYEQYF
TRBV6-6,NA,TRBJ2-7,NA,TGTGCCAGCAGTTTATTACGGGACGGCCCCTACGAGCAGTACTTC,CASSLLRDGPYEQYF